A selection of T cell receptor beta chains follows, all from one sample in a study of blood T cells in healthy people across ages. TCRdb ran MiXCR on the 5' RACE reads and lists one entry per CDR3 protein. The data hold 580,000 or so distinct CDR3 sequences, with 45% to 55% observed a single time. The sequenced material came from blood. The receptors originated from a man of 80 years or more in good health. Both conserved end residues are trimmed from each CDR3. Each record gives: V gene, J gene, clone size, CDR3 length, CDR3 protein. Only some rows state a clone size, as once, few, many or a class for expanded clones.

v_call: TRBV7-2
j_call: TRBJ1-2
clone_size: -
cdr3_length: 14
cdr3_aa: ASSFRSSGLDYGYT

v_call: TRBV6-9
j_call: TRBJ2-5
clone_size: -
cdr3_length: 12
cdr3_aa: ATSPGQDQETQY

v_call: TRBV6-6
j_call: TRBJ1-5
clone_size: few
cdr3_length: 13
cdr3_aa: ASSYSQNSNQPQH

v_call: TRBV12-3/TRBV12-4
j_call: TRBJ1-5
clone_size: -
cdr3_length: 12
cdr3_aa: ASSGTGRNQPQH

v_call: TRBV6-1
j_call: TRBJ2-7
clone_size: -
cdr3_length: 15
cdr3_aa: ASSMSRGGGLSYEQY

v_call: TRBV6-5
j_call: TRBJ1-1
clone_size: many
cdr3_length: 13
cdr3_aa: ASSYSTGLNTEAF

v_call: TRBV3-1
j_call: TRBJ1-4
clone_size: -
cdr3_length: 11
cdr3_aa: ASSQGQNEKLF

v_call: TRBV6-6
j_call: TRBJ1-1
clone_size: few
cdr3_length: 13
cdr3_aa: ASSYSGTSNTEAF

v_call: TRBV2
j_call: TRBJ1-2
clone_size: -
cdr3_length: 14
cdr3_aa: ASSFLGQGGLGGYT

v_call: TRBV9
j_call: TRBJ2-3
clone_size: -
cdr3_length: 15
cdr3_aa: ASSVAGTSGRSDTQY

v_call: TRBV5-1
j_call: TRBJ2-5
clone_size: -
cdr3_length: 13
cdr3_aa: ASSQLQGREETQY

v_call: TRBV14
j_call: TRBJ2-7
clone_size: -
cdr3_length: 16
cdr3_aa: ASSQDLSWGAKSYEQY

v_call: TRBV2
j_call: TRBJ1-5
clone_size: few
cdr3_length: 12
cdr3_aa: ASSRQSSNQPQH

v_call: TRBV2
j_call: -
clone_size: -
cdr3_length: 12
cdr3_aa: ATQGTSGTYEQY

v_call: TRBV27
j_call: TRBJ2-3
clone_size: -
cdr3_length: 16
cdr3_aa: ASSLKFRGDRGPDTQY

v_call: TRBV6-6
j_call: TRBJ2-2
clone_size: -
cdr3_length: 13
cdr3_aa: ATSGASLNTGELF

v_call: TRBV2
j_call: TRBJ2-5
clone_size: few
cdr3_length: 11
cdr3_aa: ASSGASGETQY

v_call: TRBV27
j_call: -
clone_size: -
cdr3_length: 12
cdr3_aa: ASSGTGVSYEQY

v_call: TRBV2
j_call: TRBJ1-2
clone_size: -
cdr3_length: 12
cdr3_aa: ASSFTRQGDGYT

v_call: TRBV6-2/TRBV6-3
j_call: TRBJ1-5
clone_size: -
cdr3_length: 13
cdr3_aa: ASSYAAPNNQPQH

v_call: TRBV5-1
j_call: TRBJ1-2
clone_size: -
cdr3_length: 14
cdr3_aa: ASSPLPTGMGHGYT

v_call: TRBV29-1
j_call: -
clone_size: few
cdr3_length: 10
cdr3_aa: SVERGGGTQY

v_call: TRBV6-5
j_call: TRBJ2-6
clone_size: few
cdr3_length: 17
cdr3_aa: ASSYSYPGTDSGANVLT

v_call: TRBV27
j_call: TRBJ2-7
clone_size: -
cdr3_length: 14
cdr3_aa: ASSSLDRGISYEQY

v_call: TRBV6-1
j_call: TRBJ2-3
clone_size: -
cdr3_length: 12
cdr3_aa: ASSELAGADTQY

v_call: TRBV27
j_call: TRBJ2-1
clone_size: few
cdr3_length: 16
cdr3_aa: ASSFGQAGLSSYNEQF

v_call: TRBV5-1
j_call: TRBJ2-3
clone_size: -
cdr3_length: 13
cdr3_aa: ASSYRVPSTDTQY

v_call: TRBV27
j_call: TRBJ2-1
clone_size: -
cdr3_length: 12
cdr3_aa: ASSSTGASNEQF

v_call: TRBV30
j_call: TRBJ1-2
clone_size: -
cdr3_length: 9
cdr3_aa: AWGEFGGYT

v_call: TRBV5-5
j_call: TRBJ2-5
clone_size: few
cdr3_length: 11
cdr3_aa: ASRRATQETQY

v_call: TRBV4-2
j_call: TRBJ2-3
clone_size: many
cdr3_length: 15
cdr3_aa: ASSPGGAIAGADTQY

v_call: TRBV6-1
j_call: TRBJ2-7
clone_size: few
cdr3_length: 11
cdr3_aa: ASRVAGLREQY

v_call: TRBV20-1
j_call: TRBJ2-1
clone_size: few
cdr3_length: 11
cdr3_aa: STPGASYNEQF

v_call: TRBV15
j_call: TRBJ2-1
clone_size: -
cdr3_length: 14
cdr3_aa: ATSRDRASGGREQF

v_call: TRBV29-1
j_call: TRBJ2-3
clone_size: -
cdr3_length: 11
cdr3_aa: SVAQGITDTQY

v_call: TRBV20-1
j_call: TRBJ2-1
clone_size: -
cdr3_length: 15
cdr3_aa: SARTRGLAGGYNEQF

v_call: TRBV20-1
j_call: -
clone_size: -
cdr3_length: 13
cdr3_aa: SARAGAGAGETQY

v_call: TRBV7-2
j_call: TRBJ1-6
clone_size: -
cdr3_length: 12
cdr3_aa: ASSVDFGKSPLH

v_call: TRBV27
j_call: TRBJ2-6
clone_size: -
cdr3_length: 17
cdr3_aa: ASSLRLAGGWSGANVLT

v_call: TRBV6-2/TRBV6-3
j_call: TRBJ2-1
clone_size: -
cdr3_length: 17
cdr3_aa: ASSPSWGLAGRGGIEQF

v_call: TRBV7-9
j_call: TRBJ1-5
clone_size: -
cdr3_length: 14
cdr3_aa: ASGPSGRAPGSPQH

v_call: TRBV10-3
j_call: TRBJ1-6
clone_size: -
cdr3_length: 13
cdr3_aa: AISESRTGGSPLH

v_call: TRBV29-1
j_call: TRBJ2-3
clone_size: -
cdr3_length: 10
cdr3_aa: SVDVGGDTQY

v_call: TRBV11-2
j_call: TRBJ2-2
clone_size: -
cdr3_length: 16
cdr3_aa: ASSLVRYLGFRPGELF

v_call: TRBV4-3
j_call: TRBJ1-6
clone_size: -
cdr3_length: 14
cdr3_aa: ASSREGQPFNSPLH

v_call: TRBV20-1
j_call: TRBJ2-3
clone_size: -
cdr3_length: 14
cdr3_aa: SAAEGLAGASDTQY

v_call: TRBV28
j_call: TRBJ2-7
clone_size: -
cdr3_length: 12
cdr3_aa: ASQAGGSSYEQY